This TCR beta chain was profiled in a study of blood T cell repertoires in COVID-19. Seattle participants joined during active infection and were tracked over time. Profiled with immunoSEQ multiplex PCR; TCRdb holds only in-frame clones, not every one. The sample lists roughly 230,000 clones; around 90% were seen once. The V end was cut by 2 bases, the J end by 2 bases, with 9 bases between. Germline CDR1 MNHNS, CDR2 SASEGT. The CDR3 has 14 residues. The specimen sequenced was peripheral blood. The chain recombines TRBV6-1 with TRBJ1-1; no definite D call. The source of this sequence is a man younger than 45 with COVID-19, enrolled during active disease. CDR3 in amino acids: CASSENGHNTEAFF. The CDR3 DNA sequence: TGTGCCAGCAGTGAAAATGGGCATAACACTGAAGCTTTCTTT.